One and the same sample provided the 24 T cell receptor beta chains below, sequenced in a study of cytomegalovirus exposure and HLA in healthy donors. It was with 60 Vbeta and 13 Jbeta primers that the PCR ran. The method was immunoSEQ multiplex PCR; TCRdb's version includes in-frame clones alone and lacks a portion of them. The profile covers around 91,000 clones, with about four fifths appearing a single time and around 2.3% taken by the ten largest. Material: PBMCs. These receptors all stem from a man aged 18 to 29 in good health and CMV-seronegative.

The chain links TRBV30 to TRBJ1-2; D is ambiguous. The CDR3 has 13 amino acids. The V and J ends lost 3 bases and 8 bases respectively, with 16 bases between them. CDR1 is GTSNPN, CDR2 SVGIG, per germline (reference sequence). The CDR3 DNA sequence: TGTGCCTGGAGCTCCCTGGGTTCGGAGGGCTACACCTTC. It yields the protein CAWSSLGSEGYTF.

The CDR3 sequence is CASSLSGGTNYGYTF. Here the CDR3 DNA reads TGTGCCAGCAGCTTATCAGGGGGTACAAACTATGGCTACACCTTC. The chain uses TRBV7-8 and TRBJ1-2, with TRBD1 matching over 7 bases. Losses at the gene ends were 2 bases for V and 2 bases for J; bases not matched to a gene: 5. Germline V gene data show CDR1 as SGHVS and CDR2 as FQNEAQ. There are 15 residues in the CDR3.

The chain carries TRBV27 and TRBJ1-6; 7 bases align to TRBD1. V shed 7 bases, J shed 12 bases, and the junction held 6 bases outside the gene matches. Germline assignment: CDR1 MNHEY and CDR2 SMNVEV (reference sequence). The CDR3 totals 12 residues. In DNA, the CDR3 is TGTGCCAGCACCATGACAGGGAGACCCCTCCACTTT. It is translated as CASTMTGRPLHF.

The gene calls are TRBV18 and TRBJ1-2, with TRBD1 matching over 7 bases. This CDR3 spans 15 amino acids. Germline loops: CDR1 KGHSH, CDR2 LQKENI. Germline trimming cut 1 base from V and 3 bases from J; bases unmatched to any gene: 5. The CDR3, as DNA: TGTGCCAGCTCACCACTGAGGGGGCTTGACTATGGCTACACCTTC. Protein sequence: CASSPLRGLDYGYTF.

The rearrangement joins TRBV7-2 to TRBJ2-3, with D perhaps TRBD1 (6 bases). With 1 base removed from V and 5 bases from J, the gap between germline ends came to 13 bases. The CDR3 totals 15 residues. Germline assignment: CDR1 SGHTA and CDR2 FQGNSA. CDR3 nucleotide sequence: TGTGCCAGCAGCTTAGGTTTTGGGGGCATAGATACGCAGTATTTT. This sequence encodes CASSLGFGGIDTQYF.

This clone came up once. The CDR3 coding sequence is TGTGCCAGCGGGGAGTTAATCCCGAATGAGCAGTTCTTC. As protein: CASGELIPNEQFF. This chain connects TRBV27 to TRBJ2-1, with D possibly TRBD2 on 5 matching bases. Germline CDR1 reads MNHEY; CDR2 reads SMNVEV (reference sequence). The ends were cut back, 8 bases at V and 7 bases at J, with 15 bases in the middle. The CDR3 spans 13 residues.

CDR3 sequence reads: CASSWDRIREAFF. Here the CDR3 DNA reads TGTGCCAGTAGCTGGGACAGAATACGTGAAGCTTTCTTT. The chain has TRBV19 and TRBJ1-1, with 7 bases that match TRBD1. This CDR3 has 13 amino acids. Germline V CDR1 and CDR2: LNHDA, SQIVND (reference sequence). J lost 7 bases, V lost 6 bases, and 8 bases had no gene match.

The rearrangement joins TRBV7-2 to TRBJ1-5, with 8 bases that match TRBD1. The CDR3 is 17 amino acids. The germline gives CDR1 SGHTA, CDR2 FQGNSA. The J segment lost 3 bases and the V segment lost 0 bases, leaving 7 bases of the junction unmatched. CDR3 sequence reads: CASSLARGDRHNQPQHF. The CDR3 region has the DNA TGTGCCAGCAGCTTAGCAAGGGGGGACAGGCACAATCAGCCCCAGCATTTT. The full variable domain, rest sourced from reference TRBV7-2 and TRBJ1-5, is GAGVSQSPSNKVTEKGKDVELRCDPISGHTALYWYRQSLGQGLEFLIYFQGNSAPDKSGLPSDRFSAERTGGSVSTLTIQRTQQEDSAVYLCASSLARGDRHNQPQHFGDGTRLSIL.

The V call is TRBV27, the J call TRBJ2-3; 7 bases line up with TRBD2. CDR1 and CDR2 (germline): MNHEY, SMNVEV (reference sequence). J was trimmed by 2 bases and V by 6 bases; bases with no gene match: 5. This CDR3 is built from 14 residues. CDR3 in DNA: TGTGCCAGCAGGACCCTAGCGGCCACAGATACGCAGTATTTT. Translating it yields CASRTLAATDTQYF.

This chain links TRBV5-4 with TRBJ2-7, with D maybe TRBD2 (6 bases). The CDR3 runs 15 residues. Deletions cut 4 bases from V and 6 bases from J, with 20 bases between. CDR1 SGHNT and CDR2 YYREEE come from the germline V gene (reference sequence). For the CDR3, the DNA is TGTGCCAGCAGCGTGGGTCTAGCGTATGACGGCGAGCAGTACTTC. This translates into CASSVGLAYDGEQYF.

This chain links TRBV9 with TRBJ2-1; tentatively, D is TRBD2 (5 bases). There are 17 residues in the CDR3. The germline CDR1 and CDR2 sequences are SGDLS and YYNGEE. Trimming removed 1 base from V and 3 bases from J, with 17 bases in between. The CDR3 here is CASSVYLGRRDYNEQFF. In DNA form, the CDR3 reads TGTGCCAGCAGCGTATATTTGGGTAGACGGGACTACAATGAGCAGTTCTTC.

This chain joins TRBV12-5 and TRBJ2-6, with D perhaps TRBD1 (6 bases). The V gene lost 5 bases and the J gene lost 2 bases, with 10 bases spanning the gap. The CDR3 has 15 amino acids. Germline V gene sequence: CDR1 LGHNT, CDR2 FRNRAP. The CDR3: CASGNRQAGANVLTF. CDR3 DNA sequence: TGTGCTAGTGGTAATCGACAGGCTGGGGCCAACGTCCTGACTTTC.

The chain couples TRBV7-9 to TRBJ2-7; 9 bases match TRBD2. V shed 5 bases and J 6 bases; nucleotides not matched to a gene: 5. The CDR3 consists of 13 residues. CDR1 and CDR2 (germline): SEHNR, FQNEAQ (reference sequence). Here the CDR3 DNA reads TGTGCCAGCAGCAAAAGCGGGGGGCTCGAGCAGTACTTC. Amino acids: CASSKSGGLEQYF.

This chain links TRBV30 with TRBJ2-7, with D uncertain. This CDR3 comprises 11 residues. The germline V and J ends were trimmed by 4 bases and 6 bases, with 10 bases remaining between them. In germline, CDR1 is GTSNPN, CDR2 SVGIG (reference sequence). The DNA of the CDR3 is TGTGCCTGGATTCTGGCCCGCGAGCAGTACTTC. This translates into CAWILAREQYF.

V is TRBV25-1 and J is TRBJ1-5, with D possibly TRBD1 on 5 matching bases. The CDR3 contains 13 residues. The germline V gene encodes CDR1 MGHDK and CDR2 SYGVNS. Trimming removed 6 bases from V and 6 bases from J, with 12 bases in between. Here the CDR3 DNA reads TGTGCCAGCAGCGAGTGGAGGGGTCAGCCCCAGCATTTT. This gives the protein CASSEWRGQPQHF.

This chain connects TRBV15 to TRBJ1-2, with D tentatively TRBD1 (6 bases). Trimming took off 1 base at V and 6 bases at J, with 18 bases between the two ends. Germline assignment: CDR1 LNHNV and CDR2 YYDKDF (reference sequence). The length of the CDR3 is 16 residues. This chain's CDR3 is CATSRARAGGEDGYTF. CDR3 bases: TGTGCCACCAGCAGAGCCCGGGCGGGGGGCGAAGATGGCTACACCTTC. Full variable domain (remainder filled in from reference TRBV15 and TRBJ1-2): DAMVIQNPRYQVTQFGKPVTLSCSQTLNHNVMYWYQQKSSQAPKLLFHYYDKDFNNEADTPDNFQSRRPNTSFCFLDIRSPGLGDTAMYLCATSRARAGGEDGYTFGSGTRLTVV.

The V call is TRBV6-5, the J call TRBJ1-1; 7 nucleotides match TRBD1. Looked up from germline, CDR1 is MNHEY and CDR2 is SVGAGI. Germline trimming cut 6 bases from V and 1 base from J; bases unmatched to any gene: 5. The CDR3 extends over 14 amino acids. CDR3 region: CASSKPGGNTEAFF. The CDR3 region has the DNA TGTGCCAGCAGCAAGCCAGGGGGGAACACTGAAGCTTTCTTT.

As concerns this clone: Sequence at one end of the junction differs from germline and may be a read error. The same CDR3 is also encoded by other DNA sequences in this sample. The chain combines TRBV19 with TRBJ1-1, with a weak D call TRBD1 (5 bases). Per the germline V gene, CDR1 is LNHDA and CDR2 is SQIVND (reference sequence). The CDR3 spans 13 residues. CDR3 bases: TGCGCCAGTAGTATAATTAGGCAGGGTGAAGCTTTCTTT. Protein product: CASSIIRQGEAFF.

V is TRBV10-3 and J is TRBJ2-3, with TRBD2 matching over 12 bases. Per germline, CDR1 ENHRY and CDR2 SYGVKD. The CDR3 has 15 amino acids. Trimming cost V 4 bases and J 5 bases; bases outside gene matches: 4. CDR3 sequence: CAISAASGRGDTQYF. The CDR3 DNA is TGTGCCATCAGTGCAGCTAGCGGGAGGGGAGATACGCAGTATTTT.

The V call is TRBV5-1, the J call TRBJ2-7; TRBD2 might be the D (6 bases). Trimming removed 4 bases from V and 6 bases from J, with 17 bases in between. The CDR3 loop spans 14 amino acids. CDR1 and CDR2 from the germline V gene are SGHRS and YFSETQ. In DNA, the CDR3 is TGCGCCAGCAGCCCTACTAGCAAGGCACTCGAGCAGTACTTC. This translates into CASSPTSKALEQYF.

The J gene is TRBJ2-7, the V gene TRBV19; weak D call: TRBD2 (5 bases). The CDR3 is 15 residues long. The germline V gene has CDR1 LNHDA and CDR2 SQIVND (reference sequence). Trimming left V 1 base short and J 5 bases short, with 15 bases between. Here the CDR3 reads CASSIAGRSGDEQYF. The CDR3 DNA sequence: TGTGCCAGTAGTATAGCGGGGAGATCGGGCGACGAGCAGTACTTC.

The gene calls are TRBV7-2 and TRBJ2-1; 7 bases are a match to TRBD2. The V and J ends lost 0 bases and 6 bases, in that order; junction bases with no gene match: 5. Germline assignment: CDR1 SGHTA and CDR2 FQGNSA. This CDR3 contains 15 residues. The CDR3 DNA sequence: TGTGCCAGCAGCTTAGCGGGAGGGAGACCCAATGAGCAGTTCTTC. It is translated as CASSLAGGRPNEQFF.

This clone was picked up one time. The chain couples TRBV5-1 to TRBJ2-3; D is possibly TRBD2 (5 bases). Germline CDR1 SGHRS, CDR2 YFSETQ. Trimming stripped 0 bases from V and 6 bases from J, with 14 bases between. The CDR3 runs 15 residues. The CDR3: CASSLAGRDSDTQYF. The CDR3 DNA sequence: TGCGCCAGCAGCTTGGCCGGACGGGATTCGGATACGCAGTATTTT.

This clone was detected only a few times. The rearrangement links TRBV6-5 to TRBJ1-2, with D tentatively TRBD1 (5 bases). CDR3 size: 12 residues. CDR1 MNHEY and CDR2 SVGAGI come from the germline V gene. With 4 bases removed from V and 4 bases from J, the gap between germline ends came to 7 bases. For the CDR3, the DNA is TGTGCCAGCAGTTTGGGGCCCTATGGCTACACCTTC. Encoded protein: CASSLGPYGYTF.